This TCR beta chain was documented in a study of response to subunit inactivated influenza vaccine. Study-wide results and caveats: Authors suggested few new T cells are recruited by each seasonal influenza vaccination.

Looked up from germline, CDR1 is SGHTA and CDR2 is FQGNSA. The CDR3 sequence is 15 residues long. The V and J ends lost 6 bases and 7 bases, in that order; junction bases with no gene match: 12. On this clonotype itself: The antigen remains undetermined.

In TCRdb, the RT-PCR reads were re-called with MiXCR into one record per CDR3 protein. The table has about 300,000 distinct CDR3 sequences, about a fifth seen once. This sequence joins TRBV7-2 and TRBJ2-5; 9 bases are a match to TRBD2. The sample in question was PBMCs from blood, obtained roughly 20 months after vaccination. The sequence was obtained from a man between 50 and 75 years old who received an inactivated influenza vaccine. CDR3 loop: CASSFRTSAHGTQYF. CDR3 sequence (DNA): TGTGCCAGCAGTTTCCGGACTAGCGCCCACGGGACCCAGTACTTC.